This T cell receptor (beta chain) comes out of a study of molecular identifiers for immune sequencing clone quantification. Overall study results and limits: Reports indicate spiked Jurkat TCR RNA from one cell could be found among about a million naive cells. Highly expanded clone sizes could end up underestimated if a barcode were shared by identical TCR molecules.

This clonotype was detected many times. Its matching antigen is unknown. The CDR3 sequence is 13 residues long. Trimming cost V 5 bases and J 5 bases, with 11 bases left between them. Looked up from germline, CDR1 is SGHAT and CDR2 is FQNNGV. TCRdb re-derived calls from the PCR reads in MiXCR, one entry per CDR3 protein. Of some 41,000 distinct CDR3 sequences in the sample, under 20% were seen once. The chain recombines TRBV11-2 with TRBJ2-3; D remains unclear. The TCR was taken from a human donor in good health. Some libraries in this study had Jurkat cell RNA spiked in. The sequencing sample was made of naive CD8+ T cells from blood, with Jurkat cell RNA spiked in. Subset of the sample: FACS-sorted CD8+CD4-CCR7+CD45RA+ naive T cells. This CDR3 reads CASSPAYLDTQYF. In DNA form, the CDR3 reads TGTGCCAGCAGCCCGGCGTATTTAGATACGCAGTATTTT.